Included here is one TCR beta chain sequence, with context. The antigen is not known. These data originate in a study of cytomegalovirus exposure and HLA in healthy donors. Notes on the study in general: Roughly uniform depth of sequencing across donors was assumed in presence/absence analyses. Cytomegalovirus association was assigned to around 150 TCR beta chains. Likely technical artifact: a cluster of highly shared sequence variants.

The V segment lost 4 bases and the J segment 2 bases; nucleotides outside the gene matches: 5. This CDR3 has 15 amino acids. Germline CDR1 reads LGHNA; CDR2 reads YNFKEQ. Researchers ran the PCR with 60 Vbeta and 13 Jbeta primers. TCRdb's table, derived via immunoSEQ multiplex PCR, lists solely in-frame clones and lacks some. The repertoire holds approximately 180,000 clones, with over 65% as singletons. Sequences were obtained from PBMCs. The chain employs TRBV4-2 and TRBJ1-1; 9 bases line up with TRBD1. This TCR was sampled from a woman in her thirties in good health and CMV-seronegative. CDR3 residues: CASSRVDRGNTEAFF. DNA for the CDR3: TGTGCCAGCAGCCGAGTGGACAGGGGTAACACTGAAGCTTTCTTT.